The TCR beta chain under discussion was sequenced for a study of T cells in Graves' hyperthyroidism and ophthalmopathy. Study summary: Peripheral blood samples were taken at initial diagnosis, prior to any treatment.

This clonotype was picked up many times. Germline CDR1 DFQATT, CDR2 SNEGSKA (reference sequence). Trimming left V 3 bases short and J 1 base short, with 10 bases between. The CDR3 consists of 14 residues. Amplification yielded TCR beta CDR3 regions, with RNA transcripts as the source. An initial round of RT-PCR targeting the TCR CDR3 relied on the HTBI primer set. TCRdb reanalysed the multiplex PCR reads using MiXCR and keeps one entry per CDR3 protein. Of fewer than 700,000 distinct CDR3 sequences listed, roughly 17% are singletons. Disease lasting under 3 months, a NOSPECS grade of at least 4, and a Clinical Activity Score of at least 3 were features of the ophthalmopathy patients. Lactation, pregnancy, other autoimmune disease or uncontrolled infection excluded patients. Extraction of PBMCs used under 13 ml of fresh peripheral blood.

The sample was blood. The J gene is TRBJ1-5, the V gene TRBV20-1, with D maybe TRBD1 (5 bases). The TCR originated in a woman aged 18 to 35 with Graves' ophthalmopathy. The CDR3 loop reads CSASPRGSNQPQHF. CDR3 nucleotides: TGCAGTGCTAGTCCGCGGGGGAGCAATCAGCCCCAGCATTTT.